This T cell receptor beta chain emerged from a study of response to subunit inactivated influenza vaccine. General observations from the study: The authors proposed limited new T cell recruitment per seasonal influenza vaccination.

MiXCR was run by TCRdb on the RT-PCR reads, yielding one entry per CDR3 protein. This table has about 500,000 distinct CDR3 sequences, more than 15% appearing once. Notes on this clonotype: Its antigen is not identified.

Trimming removed 6 bases from V and 4 bases from J, with 16 bases in between. Per germline, CDR1 MNHNS and CDR2 SASEGT. There are 15 residues in the CDR3. The TCR comes from a man between 50 and 75 years old who received an inactivated influenza vaccine. The sequenced sample was CD4+ T cells sorted from PBMCs, obtained around 25 months after vaccination. V gene TRBV6-1 combines with J gene TRBJ1-5; D possibly corresponds to TRBD1 (6 bases). The CDR3 spells CASSPRGQRNQPQHF. The CDR3 coding sequence is TGTGCCAGCAGCCCAAGAGGACAGAGAAATCAGCCCCAGCATTTT.